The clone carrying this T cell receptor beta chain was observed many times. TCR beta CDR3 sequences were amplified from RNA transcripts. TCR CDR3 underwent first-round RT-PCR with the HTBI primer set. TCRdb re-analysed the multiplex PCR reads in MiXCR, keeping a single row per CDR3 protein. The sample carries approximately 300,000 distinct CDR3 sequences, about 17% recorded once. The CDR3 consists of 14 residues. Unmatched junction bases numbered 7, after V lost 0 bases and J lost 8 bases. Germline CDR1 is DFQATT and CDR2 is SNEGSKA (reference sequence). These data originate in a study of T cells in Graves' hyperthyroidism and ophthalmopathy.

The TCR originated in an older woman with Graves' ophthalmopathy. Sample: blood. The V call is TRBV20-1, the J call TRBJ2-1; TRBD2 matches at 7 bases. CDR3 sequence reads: CSARDHGTTYEQFF. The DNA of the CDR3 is TGCAGTGCTAGAGATCATGGGACTACGTATGAGCAGTTCTTC.